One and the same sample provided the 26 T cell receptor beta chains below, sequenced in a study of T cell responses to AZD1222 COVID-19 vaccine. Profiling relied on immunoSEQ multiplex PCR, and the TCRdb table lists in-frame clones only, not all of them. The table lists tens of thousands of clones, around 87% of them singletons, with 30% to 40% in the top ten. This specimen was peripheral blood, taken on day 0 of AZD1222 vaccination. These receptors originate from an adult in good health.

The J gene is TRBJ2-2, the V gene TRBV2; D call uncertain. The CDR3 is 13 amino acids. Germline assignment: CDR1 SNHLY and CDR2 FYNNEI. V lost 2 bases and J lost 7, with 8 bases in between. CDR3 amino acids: CASSEPNYGELFF. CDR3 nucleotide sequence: TGTGCCAGCAGTGAACCCAACTACGGGGAGCTGTTTTTT.

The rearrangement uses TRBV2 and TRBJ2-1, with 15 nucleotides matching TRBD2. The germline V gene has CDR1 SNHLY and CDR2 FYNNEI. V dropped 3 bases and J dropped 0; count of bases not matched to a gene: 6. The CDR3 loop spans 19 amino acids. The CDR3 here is CASSDRGLAGGRSYNEQFF. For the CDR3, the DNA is TGTGCCAGCAGTGATAGGGGACTAGCGGGAGGTCGCTCCTACAATGAGCAGTTCTTC. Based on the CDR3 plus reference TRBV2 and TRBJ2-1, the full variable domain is EPEVTQTPSHQVTQMGQEVILRCVPISNHLYFYWYRQILGQKVEFLVSFYNNEISEKSEIFDDQFSVERPDGSNFTLKIRSTKLEDSAMYFCASSDRGLAGGRSYNEQFFGPGTRLTVL.

DNA of the CDR3: TGTGCCACCATCGGACACGGGACTAGCGGGAGAACGGGGGAGCTGTTTTTT. This codes for CATIGHGTSGRTGELFF. The chain links TRBV24-1 to TRBJ2-2, with TRBD2 matching over 14 bases. With V trimmed by 8 bases and J by 8 bases, 12 bases remained unmatched. Germline CDR1 KGHDR, CDR2 SFDVKD. The CDR3 spans 17 residues.

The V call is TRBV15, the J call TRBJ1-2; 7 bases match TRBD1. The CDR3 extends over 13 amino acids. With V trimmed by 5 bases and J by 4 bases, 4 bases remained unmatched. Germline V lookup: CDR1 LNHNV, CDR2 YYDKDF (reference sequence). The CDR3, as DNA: TGTGCCACCAGCCGACAGGGAATCTATGGCTACACCTTC. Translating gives CATSRQGIYGYTF.

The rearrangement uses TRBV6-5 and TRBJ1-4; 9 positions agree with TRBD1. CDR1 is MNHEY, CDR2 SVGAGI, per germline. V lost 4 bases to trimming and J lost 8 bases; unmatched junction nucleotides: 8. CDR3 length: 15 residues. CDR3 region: CASSLTGGNREKLFF. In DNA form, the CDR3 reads TGTGCCAGCAGTTTGACAGGGGGTAATAGGGAAAAACTGTTTTTT.

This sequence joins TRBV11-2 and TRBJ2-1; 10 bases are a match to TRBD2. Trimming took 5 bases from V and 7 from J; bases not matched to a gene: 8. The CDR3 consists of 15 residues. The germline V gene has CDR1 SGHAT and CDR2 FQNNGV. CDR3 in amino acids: CASSTGLANRNEQFF. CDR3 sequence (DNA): TGTGCCAGCAGCACGGGACTAGCGAATAGAAATGAGCAGTTCTTC.

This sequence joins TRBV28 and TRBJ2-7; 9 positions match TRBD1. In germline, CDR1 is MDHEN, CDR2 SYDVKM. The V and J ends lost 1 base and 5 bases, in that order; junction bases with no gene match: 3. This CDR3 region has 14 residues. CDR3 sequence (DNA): TGTGCCAGCAGTTTATCACAGGGGGCTAACGAGCAGTACTTC. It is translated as CASSLSQGANEQYF.

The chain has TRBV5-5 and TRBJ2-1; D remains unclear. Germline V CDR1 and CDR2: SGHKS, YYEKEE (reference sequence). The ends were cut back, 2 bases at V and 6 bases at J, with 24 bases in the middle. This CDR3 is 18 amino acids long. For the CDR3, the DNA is TGTGCCAGCAGCTTTAGACCGAGAGTTGACGGGCGCGGCAATGAGCAGTTCTTC. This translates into CASSFRPRVDGRGNEQFF.

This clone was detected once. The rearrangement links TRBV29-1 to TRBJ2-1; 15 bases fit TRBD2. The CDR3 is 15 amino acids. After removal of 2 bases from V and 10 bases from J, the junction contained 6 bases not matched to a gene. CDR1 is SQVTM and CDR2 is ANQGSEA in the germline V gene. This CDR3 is CSVETWTSGRGEQFF. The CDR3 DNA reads TGCAGCGTTGAAACCTGGACTAGCGGGAGGGGGGAGCAGTTCTTC.

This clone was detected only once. The DNA for the CDR3 is TGTGCCAGCAGTTTTTTGAGGGGGGGACTAGCGGGAAGCCGGAGGACAGATACGCAGTATTTT. It encodes CASSFLRGGLAGSRRTDTQYF. The rearrangement uses TRBV28 and TRBJ2-3, with TRBD2 matching 13 bases. CDR3 length equals 21 residues. In germline, CDR1 is MDHEN, CDR2 SYDVKM. V was clipped by 3 bases and J by 3 bases; unmatched bases: 18.

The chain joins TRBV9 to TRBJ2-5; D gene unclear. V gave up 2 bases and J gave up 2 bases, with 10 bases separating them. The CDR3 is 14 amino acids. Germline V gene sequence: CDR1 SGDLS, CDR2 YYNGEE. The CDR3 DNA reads TGTGCCAGCAGCGTTCAAAGCGTACAAGAGACCCAGTACTTC. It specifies CASSVQSVQETQYF. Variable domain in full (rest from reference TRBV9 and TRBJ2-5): DSGVTQTPKHLITATGQRVTLRCSPRSGDLSVYWYQQSLDQGLQFLIQYYNGEERAKGNILERFSAQQFPDLHSELNLSSLELGDSALYFCASSVQSVQETQYFGPGTRLLVL.

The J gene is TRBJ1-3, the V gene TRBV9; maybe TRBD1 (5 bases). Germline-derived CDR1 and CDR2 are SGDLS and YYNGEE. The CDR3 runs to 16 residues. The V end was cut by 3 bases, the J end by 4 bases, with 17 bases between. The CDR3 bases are TGTGCCAGCAGCGCACCCGCGGGCAGGGTGGGAAACACCATATATTTT. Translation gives CASSAPAGRVGNTIYF.

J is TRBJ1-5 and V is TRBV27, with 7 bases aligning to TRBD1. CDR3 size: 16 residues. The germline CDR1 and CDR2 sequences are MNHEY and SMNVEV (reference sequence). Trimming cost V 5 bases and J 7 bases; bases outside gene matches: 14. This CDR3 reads CASSPQGGGLAQPQHF. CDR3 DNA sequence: TGTGCCAGCAGTCCTCAGGGGGGGGGCTTGGCGCAGCCCCAGCATTTT.

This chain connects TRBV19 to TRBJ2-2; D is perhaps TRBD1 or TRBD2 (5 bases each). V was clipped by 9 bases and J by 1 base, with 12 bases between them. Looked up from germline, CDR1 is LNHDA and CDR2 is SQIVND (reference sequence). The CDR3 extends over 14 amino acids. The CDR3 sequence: CARTGRENTGELFF. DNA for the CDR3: TGTGCCAGAACGGGACGGGAGAACACCGGGGAGCTGTTTTTT.

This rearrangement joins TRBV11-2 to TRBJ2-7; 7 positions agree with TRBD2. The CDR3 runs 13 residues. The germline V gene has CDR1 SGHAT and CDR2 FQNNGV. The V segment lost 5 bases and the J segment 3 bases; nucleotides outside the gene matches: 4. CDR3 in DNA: TGTGCCAGCAGCCCGGGACTACTCTACGAGCAGTACTTC. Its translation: CASSPGLLYEQYF. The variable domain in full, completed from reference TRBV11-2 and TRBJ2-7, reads EAGVAQSPRYKIIEKRQSVAFWCNPISGHATLYWYQQILGQGPKLLIQFQNNGVVDDSQLPKDRFSAERLKGVDSTLKIQPAKLEDSAVYLCASSPGLLYEQYFGPGTRLTVT.

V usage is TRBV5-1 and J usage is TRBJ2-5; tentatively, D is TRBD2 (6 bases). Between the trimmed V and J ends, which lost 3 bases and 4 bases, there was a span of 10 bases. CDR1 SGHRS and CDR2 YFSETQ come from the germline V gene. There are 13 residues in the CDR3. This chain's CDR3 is CASSSGVGETQYF. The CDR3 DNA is TGCGCCAGCAGCTCGGGGGTGGGAGAGACCCAGTACTTC.

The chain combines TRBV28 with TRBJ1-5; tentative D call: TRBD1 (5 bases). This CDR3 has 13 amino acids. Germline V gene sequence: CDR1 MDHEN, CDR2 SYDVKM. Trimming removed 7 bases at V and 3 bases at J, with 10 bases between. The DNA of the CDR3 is TGTGCCAGCAAACCAGGGTACAATCAGCCCCAGCATTTT. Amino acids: CASKPGYNQPQHF.

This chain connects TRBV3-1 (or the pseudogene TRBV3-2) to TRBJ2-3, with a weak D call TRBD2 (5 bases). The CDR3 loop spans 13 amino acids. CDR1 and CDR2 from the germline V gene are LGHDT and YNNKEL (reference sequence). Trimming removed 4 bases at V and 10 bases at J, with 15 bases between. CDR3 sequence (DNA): TGTGCCAGCAGCCTCCCAGCCAGCGGTTCGCAGTATTTT. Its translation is CASSLPASGSQYF.

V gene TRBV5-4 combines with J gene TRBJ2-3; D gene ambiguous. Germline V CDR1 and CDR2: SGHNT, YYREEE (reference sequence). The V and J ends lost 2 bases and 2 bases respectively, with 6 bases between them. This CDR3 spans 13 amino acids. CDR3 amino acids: CASSFQLTDTQYF. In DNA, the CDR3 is TGTGCCAGCAGCTTTCAGCTCACAGATACGCAGTATTTT.

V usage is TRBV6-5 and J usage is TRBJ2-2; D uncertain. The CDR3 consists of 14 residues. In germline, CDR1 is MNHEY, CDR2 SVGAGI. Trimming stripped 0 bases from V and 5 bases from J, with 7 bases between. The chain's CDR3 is CASSYSGITGELFF. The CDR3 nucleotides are TGTGCCAGCAGTTACTCGGGCATTACCGGGGAGCTGTTTTTT.

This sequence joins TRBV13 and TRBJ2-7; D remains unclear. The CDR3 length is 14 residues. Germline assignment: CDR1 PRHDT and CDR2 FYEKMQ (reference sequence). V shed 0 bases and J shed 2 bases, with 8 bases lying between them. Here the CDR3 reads CASSLGVRAYEQYF. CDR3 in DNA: TGTGCCAGCAGCTTAGGGGTCAGAGCCTACGAGCAGTACTTC.

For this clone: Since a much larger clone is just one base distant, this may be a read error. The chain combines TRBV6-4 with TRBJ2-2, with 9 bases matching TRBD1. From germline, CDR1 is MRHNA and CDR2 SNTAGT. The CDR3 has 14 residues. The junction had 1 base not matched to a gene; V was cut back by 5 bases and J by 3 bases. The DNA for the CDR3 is TGTGCCAGCAGTAACAGGGGGCACACCGGGGAGCTGTTTTTT. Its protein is CASSNRGHTGELFF.

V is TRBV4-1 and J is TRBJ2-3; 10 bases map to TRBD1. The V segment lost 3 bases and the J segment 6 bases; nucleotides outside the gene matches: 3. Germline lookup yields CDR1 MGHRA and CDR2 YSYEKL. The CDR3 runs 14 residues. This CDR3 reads CASSQGQGWDTQYF. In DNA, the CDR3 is TGCGCCAGCAGCCAGGGACAGGGGTGGGATACGCAGTATTTT.

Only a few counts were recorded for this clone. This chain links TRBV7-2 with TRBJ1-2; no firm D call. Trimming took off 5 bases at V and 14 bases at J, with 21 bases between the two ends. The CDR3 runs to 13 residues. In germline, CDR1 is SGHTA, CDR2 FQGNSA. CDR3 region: CASSPASVGRWTF. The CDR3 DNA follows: TGTGCCAGCAGCCCAGCGTCAGTAGGGCGGTGGACCTTC.

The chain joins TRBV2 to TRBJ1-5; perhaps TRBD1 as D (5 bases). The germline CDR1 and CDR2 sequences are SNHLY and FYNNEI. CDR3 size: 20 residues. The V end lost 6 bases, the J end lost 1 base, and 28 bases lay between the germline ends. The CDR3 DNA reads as TGTGCCAGCAGGGCCCGAACCGGGACGACACGGGGGGAGAGCAATCAGCCCCAGCATTTT. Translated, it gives CASRARTGTTRGESNQPQHF.

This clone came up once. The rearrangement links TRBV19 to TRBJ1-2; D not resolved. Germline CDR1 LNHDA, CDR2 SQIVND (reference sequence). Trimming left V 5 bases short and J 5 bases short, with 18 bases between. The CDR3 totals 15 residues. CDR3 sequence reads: CASSAARGGQYGYTF. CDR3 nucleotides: TGTGCCAGTAGTGCCGCCCGCGGTGGCCAGTATGGCTACACCTTC.